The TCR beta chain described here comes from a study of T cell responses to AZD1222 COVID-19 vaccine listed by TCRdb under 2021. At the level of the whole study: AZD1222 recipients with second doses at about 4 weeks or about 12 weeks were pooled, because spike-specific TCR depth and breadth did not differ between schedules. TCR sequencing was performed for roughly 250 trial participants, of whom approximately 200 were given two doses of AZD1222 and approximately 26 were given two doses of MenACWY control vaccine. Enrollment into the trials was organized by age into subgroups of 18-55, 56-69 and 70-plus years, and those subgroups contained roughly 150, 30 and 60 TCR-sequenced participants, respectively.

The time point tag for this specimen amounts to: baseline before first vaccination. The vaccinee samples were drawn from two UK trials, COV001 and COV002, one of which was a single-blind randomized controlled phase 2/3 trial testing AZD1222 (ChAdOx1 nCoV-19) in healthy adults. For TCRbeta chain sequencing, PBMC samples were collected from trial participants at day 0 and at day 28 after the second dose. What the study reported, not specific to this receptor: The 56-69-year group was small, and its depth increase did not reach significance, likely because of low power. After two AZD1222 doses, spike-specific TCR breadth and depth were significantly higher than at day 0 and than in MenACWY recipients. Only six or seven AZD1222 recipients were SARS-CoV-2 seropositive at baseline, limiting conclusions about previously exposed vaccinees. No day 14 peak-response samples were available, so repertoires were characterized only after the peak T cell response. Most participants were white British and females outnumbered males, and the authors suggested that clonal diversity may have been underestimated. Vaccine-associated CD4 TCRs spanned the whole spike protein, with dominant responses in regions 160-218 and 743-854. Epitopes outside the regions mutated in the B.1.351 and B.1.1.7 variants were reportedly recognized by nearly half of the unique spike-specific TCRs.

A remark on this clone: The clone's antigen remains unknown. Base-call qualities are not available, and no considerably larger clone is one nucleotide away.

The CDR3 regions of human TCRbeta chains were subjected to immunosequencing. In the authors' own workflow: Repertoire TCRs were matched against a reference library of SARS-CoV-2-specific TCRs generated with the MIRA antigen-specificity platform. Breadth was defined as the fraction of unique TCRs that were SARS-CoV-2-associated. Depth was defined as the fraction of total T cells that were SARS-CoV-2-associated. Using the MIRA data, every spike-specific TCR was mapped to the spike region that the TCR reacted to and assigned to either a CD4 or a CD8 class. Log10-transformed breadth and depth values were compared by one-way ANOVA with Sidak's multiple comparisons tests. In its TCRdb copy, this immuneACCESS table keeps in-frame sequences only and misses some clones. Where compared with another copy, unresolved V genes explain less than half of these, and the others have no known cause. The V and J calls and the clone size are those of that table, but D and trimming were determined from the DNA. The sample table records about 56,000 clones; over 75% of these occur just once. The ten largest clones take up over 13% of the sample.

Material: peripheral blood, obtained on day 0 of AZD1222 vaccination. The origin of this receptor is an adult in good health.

The nucleotide sequence is TGTGCCAGCAGATACGGACAGTCTGGGCCATCCTACGAGCAGTACTTC. Its coded protein is CASRYGQSGPSYEQYF. The sequence is built from TRBV6-5 and TRBJ2-7, and perhaps TRBD1 as D gene, on 6 matching bases. The V and J ends are trimmed by 6 bases and 1 base, leaving 19 bases between them. The CDR3 goes from the cysteine to the phenylalanine over 16 residues. Only the CDR3 DNA stays, 48 bases, in frame from base 1. The germline V gene encodes CDR1 MNHEY and CDR2 SVGAGI.